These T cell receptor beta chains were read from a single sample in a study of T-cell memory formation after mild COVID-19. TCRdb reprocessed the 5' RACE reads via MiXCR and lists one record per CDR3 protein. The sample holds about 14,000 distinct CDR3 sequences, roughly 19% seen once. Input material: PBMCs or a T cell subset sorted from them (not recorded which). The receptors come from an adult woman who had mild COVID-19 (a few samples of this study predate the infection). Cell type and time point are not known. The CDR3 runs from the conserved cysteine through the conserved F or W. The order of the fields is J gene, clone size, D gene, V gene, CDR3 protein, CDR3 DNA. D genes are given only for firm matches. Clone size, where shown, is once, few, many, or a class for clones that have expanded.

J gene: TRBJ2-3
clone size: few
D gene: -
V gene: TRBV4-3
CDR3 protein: CASSQDWSTGSTDTQYF
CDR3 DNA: TGCGCCAGCAGCCAAGATTGGTCGACAGGCAGCACAGATACGCAGTATTTT

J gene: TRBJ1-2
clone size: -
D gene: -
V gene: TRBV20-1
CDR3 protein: CSAGRTETNYGYTF
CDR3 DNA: TGCAGTGCTGGCAGGACAGAGACTAACTATGGCTACACCTTC

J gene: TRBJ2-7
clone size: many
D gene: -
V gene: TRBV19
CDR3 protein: CASSIGQPYEQYF
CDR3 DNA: TGTGCCAGTAGTATAGGACAACCCTACGAGCAGTACTTC

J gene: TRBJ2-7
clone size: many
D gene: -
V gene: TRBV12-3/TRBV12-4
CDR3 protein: CASSFRGAPPEQYF
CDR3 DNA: TGTGCCAGCAGTTTCAGGGGGGCACCTCCCGAGCAGTACTTC

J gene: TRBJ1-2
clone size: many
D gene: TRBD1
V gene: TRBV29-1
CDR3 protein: CSVPDREVGYTF
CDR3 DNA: TGCAGCGTTCCTGACAGGGAAGTTGGCTACACCTTC

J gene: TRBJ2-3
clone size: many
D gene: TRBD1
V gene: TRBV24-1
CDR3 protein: CATSESAGTAFKGTQYF
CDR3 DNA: TGTGCCACCAGTGAATCCGCCGGGACAGCCTTCAAGGGTACGCAGTATTTT

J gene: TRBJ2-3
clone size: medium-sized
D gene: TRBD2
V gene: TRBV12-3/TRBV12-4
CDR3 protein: CASSLRGVDTDTQYF
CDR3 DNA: TGTGCCAGCAGTTTACGGGGGGTCGACACAGATACGCAGTATTTT

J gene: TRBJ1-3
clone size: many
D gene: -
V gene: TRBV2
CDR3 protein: CASSEAEAFSGNTIYF
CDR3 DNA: TGTGCCAGCAGTGAAGCGGAGGCCTTCTCTGGAAACACCATATATTTT

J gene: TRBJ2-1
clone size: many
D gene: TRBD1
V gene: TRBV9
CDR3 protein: CASSGTTGPLGDEQFF
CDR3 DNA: TGTGCCAGCAGCGGCACGACAGGGCCCCTCGGGGATGAGCAGTTCTTC

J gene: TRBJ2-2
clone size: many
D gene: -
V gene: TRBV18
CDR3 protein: CASSPQAGPGELFF
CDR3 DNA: TGTGCCAGCTCACCACAGGCCGGGCCCGGGGAGCTGTTTTTT

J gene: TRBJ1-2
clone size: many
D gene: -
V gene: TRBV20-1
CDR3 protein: CSARDSEGTIYGYTF
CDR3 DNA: TGCAGTGCTAGAGATTCTGAGGGTACCATCTATGGCTACACCTTC

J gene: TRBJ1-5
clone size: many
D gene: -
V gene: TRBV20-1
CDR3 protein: CSARDYPTSNQPQHF
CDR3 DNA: TGCAGTGCTAGAGATTACCCAACGAGCAATCAGCCCCAGCATTTT

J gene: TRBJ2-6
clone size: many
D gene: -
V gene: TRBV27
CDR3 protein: CASSFRRSSGANVLTF
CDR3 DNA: TGTGCCAGCAGTTTTCGCAGGAGCTCTGGGGCCAACGTCCTGACTTTC

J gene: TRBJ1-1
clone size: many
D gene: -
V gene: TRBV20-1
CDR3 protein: CSARPQGSNTEAFF
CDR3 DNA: TGCAGTGCTAGACCCCAGGGTTCGAACACTGAAGCTTTCTTT

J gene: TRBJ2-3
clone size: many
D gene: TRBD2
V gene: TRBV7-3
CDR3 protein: CASSPGTSGGWDTQYF
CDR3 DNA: TGTGCCAGCAGCCCCGGGACTAGCGGGGGGTGGGATACGCAGTATTTT

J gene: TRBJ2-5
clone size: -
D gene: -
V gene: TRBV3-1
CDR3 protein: CASSHQETQYF
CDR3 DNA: TGTGCCAGCAGCCACCAAGAGACCCAGTACTTC

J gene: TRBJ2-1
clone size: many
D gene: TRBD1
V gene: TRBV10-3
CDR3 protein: CAIRRQGNAPIQSYNEQFF
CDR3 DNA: TGTGCCATCAGGAGACAGGGGAACGCCCCAATCCAATCCTACAATGAGCAGTTCTTC

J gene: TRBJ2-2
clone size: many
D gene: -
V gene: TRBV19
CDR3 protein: CASSIGDEAGNSNTGELFF
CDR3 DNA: TGTGCCAGTAGTATCGGGGATGAAGCCGGGAACTCGAACACCGGGGAGCTGTTTTTT

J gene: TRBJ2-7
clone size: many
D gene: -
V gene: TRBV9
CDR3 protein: CASSEDPGHYEQYF
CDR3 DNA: TGTGCCAGCAGCGAAGACCCGGGACACTACGAGCAGTACTTC

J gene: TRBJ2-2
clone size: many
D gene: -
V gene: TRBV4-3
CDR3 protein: CASSQEIRAWGPGELFF
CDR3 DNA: TGCGCCAGCAGCCAAGAAATTCGGGCATGGGGCCCCGGGGAGCTGTTTTTT

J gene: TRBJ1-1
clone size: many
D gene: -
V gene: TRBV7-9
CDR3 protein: CASSLVVGFAEAFF
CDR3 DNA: TGTGCCAGCAGCTTAGTAGTAGGGTTCGCTGAAGCTTTCTTT

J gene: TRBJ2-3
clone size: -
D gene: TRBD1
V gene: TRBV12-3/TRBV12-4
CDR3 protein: CASRQTGDGLDTQYF
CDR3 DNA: TGTGCCAGCAGGCAGACAGGGGATGGTTTGGATACGCAGTATTTT

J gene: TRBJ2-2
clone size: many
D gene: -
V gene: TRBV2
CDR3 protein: CASRGAYTGELFF
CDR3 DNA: TGTGCCAGCAGAGGAGCCTACACCGGGGAGCTGTTTTTT

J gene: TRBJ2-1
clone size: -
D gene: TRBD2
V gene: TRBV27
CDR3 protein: CASRSAGGPHEQFF
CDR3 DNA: TGTGCCAGCCGGTCAGCGGGGGGCCCCCATGAGCAGTTCTTC

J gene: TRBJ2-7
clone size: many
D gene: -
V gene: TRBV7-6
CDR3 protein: CASSLGSGRGYEQYF
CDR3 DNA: TGTGCCAGCAGCTTAGGATCGGGAAGGGGCTACGAGCAGTACTTC

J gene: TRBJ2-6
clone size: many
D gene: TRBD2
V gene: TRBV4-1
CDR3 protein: CASSATGLAGVISGANVLTF
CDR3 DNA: TGCGCCAGCAGCGCGACCGGGCTAGCGGGGGTTATCTCTGGGGCCAACGTCCTGACTTTC

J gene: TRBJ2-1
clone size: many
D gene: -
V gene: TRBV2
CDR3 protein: CASPPGTPSPYNEQFF
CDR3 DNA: TGTGCCAGCCCTCCCGGGACCCCCTCCCCCTACAATGAGCAGTTCTTC

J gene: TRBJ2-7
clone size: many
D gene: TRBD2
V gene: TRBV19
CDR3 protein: CASRASGRAGEQYF
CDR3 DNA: TGTGCCAGTCGGGCGAGCGGGAGGGCCGGCGAGCAGTACTTC

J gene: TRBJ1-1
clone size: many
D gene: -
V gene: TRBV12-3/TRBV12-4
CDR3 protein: CASKSSRSQGNTEAFF
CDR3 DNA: TGTGCCAGCAAAAGTTCCAGATCACAGGGTAACACTGAAGCTTTCTTT

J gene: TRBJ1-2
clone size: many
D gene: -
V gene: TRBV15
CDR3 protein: CATSSPPGHRFSSYGYTF
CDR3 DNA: TGTGCCACCAGCAGTCCGCCGGGACACCGATTCTCTTCCTATGGCTACACCTTC

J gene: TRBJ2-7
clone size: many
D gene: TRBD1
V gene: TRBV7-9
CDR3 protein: CASGWDRATFRPYEQYF
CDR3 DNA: TGTGCCAGCGGGTGGGACAGGGCTACTTTTCGGCCCTACGAGCAGTACTTC

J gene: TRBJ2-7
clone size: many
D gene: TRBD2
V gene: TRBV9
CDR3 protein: CASSVVAGDYEQYF
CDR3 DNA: TGTGCCAGCAGCGTAGTAGCGGGGGATTACGAGCAGTACTTC

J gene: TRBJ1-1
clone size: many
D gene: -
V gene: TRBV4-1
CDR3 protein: CASSQAQLNTEAFF
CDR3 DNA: TGCGCCAGCAGCCAAGCGCAGCTGAACACTGAAGCTTTCTTT

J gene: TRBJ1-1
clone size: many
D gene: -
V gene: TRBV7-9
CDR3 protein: CASSLVQSEAFF
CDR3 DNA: TGTGCCAGCAGCTTAGTCCAATCGGAAGCTTTCTTT

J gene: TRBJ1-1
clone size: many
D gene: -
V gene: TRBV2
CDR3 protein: CASSEDRGFVAFF
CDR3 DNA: TGTGCCAGCAGTGAGGATAGGGGGTTTGTGGCTTTCTTT

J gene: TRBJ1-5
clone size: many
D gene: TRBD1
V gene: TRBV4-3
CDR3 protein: CASSQVRGRLFPQHF
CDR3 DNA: TGCGCCAGCAGCCAAGTTAGGGGGCGCCTCTTCCCCCAGCATTTT